The clone carrying this TCR beta chain has just a few counts. Its antigen is as yet unknown. Germline loops: CDR1 SGHTS, CDR2 YDEGEE. The CDR3 is 15 amino acids. Trimming removed 0 bases from V and 0 bases from J, with 9 bases in between. 13 Jbeta primers and 60 Vbeta primers were used for the PCR. The data were produced by immunoSEQ multiplex PCR, yet TCRdb's version contains in-frame clones alone and is incomplete. The data contain under 200,000 clones, 75% to 80% of them singletons. These data belong to a study of cytomegalovirus exposure and HLA in healthy donors. The study, taken as a whole, reports: CMV serostatus was the sole immune exposure information available.

The sequence derives from a man aged 45-65 years in good health and CMV-seropositive. Sequencing was carried out using PBMCs. V usage is TRBV5-8 and J usage is TRBJ1-1; D gene ambiguous. CDR3 region: CASSLGWQVNTEAFF. CDR3 bases: TGTGCCAGCAGCTTGGGTTGGCAAGTGAACACTGAAGCTTTCTTT.